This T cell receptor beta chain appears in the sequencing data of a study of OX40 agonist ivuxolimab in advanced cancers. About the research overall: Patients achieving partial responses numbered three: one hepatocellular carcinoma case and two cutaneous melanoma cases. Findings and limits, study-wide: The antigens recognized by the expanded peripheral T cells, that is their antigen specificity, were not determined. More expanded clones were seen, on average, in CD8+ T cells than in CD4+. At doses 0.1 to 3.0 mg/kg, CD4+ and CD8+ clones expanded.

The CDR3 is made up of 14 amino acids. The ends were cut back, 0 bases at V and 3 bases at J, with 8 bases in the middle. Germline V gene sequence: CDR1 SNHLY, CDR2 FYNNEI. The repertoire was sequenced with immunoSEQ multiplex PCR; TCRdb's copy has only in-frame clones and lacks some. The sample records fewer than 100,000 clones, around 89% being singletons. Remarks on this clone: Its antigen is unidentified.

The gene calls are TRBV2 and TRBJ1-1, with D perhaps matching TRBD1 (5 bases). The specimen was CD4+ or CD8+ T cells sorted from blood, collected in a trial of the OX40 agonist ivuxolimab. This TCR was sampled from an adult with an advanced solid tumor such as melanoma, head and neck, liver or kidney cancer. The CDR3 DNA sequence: TGTGCCAGCAGTGAAGCTCGGGGGGACACTGAAGCTTTCTTT. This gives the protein CASSEARGDTEAFF.